This TCR beta chain was identified in a study of early T cells in non-severe SARS-CoV-2 infection. The wider study: Investigators sequenced bulk RNA drawn from unsorted whole blood, and chains remained unpaired.

Germline V gene data show CDR1 as SGHVS and CDR2 as FQNEAQ. The CDR3 length is 17 residues. The V gene end was trimmed by 2 bases and the J gene end by 0 bases; junction bases not matched to a gene: 8. Findings and caveats of the study: VDJdb matching, biased toward anti-spike CD8 responses, missed private and CD4 specificities.

The sample holds many counts of this clonotype. No antigen is known for it. Each single cDNA molecule received a unique molecular identifier. TCRdb called the 5' RACE reads again in MiXCR, with one record for every CDR3 protein. The sample lists 25,000 to 30,000 distinct CDR3 sequences, 4.5% to 5.5% occurring once. The receptor comes from an adult who was a healthcare worker with PCR-confirmed SARS-CoV-2 infection or an uninfected control (not recorded which). The sequenced sample consisted of whole blood. This chain connects TRBV7-8 to TRBJ2-5, with 8 bases lining up with TRBD1. CDR3 nucleotide sequence: TGTGCCAGCAGCTTAACCCGGACAGGGACCTACCAAGAGACCCAGTACTTC. This sequence encodes CASSLTRTGTYQETQYF.